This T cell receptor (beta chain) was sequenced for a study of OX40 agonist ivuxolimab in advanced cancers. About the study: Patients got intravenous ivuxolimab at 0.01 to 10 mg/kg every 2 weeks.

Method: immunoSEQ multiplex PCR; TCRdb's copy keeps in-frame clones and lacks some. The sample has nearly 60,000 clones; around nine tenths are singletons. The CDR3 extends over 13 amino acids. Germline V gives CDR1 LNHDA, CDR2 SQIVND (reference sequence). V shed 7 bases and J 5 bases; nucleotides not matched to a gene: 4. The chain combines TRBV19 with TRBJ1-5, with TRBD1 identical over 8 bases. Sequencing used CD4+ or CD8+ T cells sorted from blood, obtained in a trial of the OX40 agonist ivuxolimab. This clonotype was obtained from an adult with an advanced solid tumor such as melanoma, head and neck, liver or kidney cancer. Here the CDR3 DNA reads TGTGCCAGTAATGGACAGGGAGATCAGCCCCAGCATTTT. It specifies CASNGQGDQPQHF. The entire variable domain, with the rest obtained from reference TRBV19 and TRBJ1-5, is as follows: DGGITQSPKYLFRKEGQNVTLSCEQNLNHDAMYWYRQDPGQGLRLIYYSQIVNDFQKGDIAEGYSVSREKKESFPLTVTSAQKNPTAFYLCASNGQGDQPQHFGDGTRLSIL.